Below, 20 T cell receptor beta chains from the same sample are listed, as sequenced in a study of cytomegalovirus exposure and HLA in healthy donors. Sequencing was performed with immunoSEQ multiplex PCR; in TCRdb, only in-frame clones are kept and a portion is missing. Of 60,000 to 85,000 clones listed, 96% are singletons. Sequenced: PBMCs. These receptors originate from a woman aged 18-29 years in good health and CMV-seropositive.

This clone was detected once. The chain uses TRBV14 and TRBJ2-1; 7 nucleotides line up with TRBD2. From germline, CDR1 is SGHDN and CDR2 FVKESK. CDR3 length: 15 amino acids. The trim removed 4 bases at V and 1 base at J, leaving 4 bases unmatched. As DNA, the CDR3 is TGTGCCAGCAGCCGGACGGGAGGTTCCTACAATGAGCAGTTCTTC. Protein sequence: CASSRTGGSYNEQFF.

The rearrangement uses TRBV27 and TRBJ2-7; TRBD1 matches at 8 bases. CDR3 size: 16 residues. Trimming removed 5 bases from V and 4 bases from J; junction bases left unmatched: 13. Germline-derived CDR1 and CDR2 are MNHEY and SMNVEV (reference sequence). The CDR3 region has the DNA TGTGCCAGCAGTATCAGGGGGCCCGGGTCTTTATACGAGCAGTACTTC. This encodes CASSIRGPGSLYEQYF.

The chain combines TRBV11-2 with TRBJ2-5; 7 bases agree with TRBD2. This CDR3 comprises 16 residues. Trimming cost V 6 bases and J 4 bases; bases outside gene matches: 14. Germline V gives CDR1 SGHAT, CDR2 FQNNGV. Here the CDR3 DNA reads TGTGCCAGCAGGGACCTGGGAGGGGTTGGTCCAGAGACCCAGTACTTC. Protein sequence: CASRDLGGVGPETQYF.

This chain links TRBV5-1 with TRBJ2-1; D is unclear. V was cut by 0 bases and J by 2 bases, with 12 bases left in between. CDR3 length: 16 amino acids. CDR1 SGHRS and CDR2 YFSETQ come from the germline V gene. The CDR3 here is CASSLEARSPYNEQFF. In DNA, the CDR3 is TGCGCCAGCAGCTTGGAGGCTAGGTCCCCCTACAATGAGCAGTTCTTC.

V usage is TRBV28 and J usage is TRBJ2-3; TRBD1 aligns across 9 bases. From germline, CDR1 is MDHEN and CDR2 SYDVKM. This CDR3 has 16 residues. V shed 5 bases and J 6 bases; nucleotides not matched to a gene: 12. The CDR3, as DNA: TGTGCCAGCAGTGAGACAGGGGGTAGGACGTTGGATACGCAGTATTTT. Encoded protein: CASSETGGRTLDTQYF.

The genes are TRBV30 and TRBJ2-1, with 12 bases that match TRBD2. The V gene end was trimmed by 1 base and the J gene end by 4 bases; junction bases not matched to a gene: 2. The CDR3 length is 15 residues. The germline V gene has CDR1 GTSNPN and CDR2 SVGIG (reference sequence). CDR3 amino acids: CAWSDGTSGYNEQFF. The DNA for the CDR3 is TGTGCCTGGAGTGACGGGACTAGCGGGTACAATGAGCAGTTCTTC.

This sequence joins TRBV9 and TRBJ2-5; possible D gene TRBD2, 7 bases. The V end lost 4 bases, the J end lost 5 bases, and 21 bases lay between the germline ends. This CDR3 spans 16 amino acids. CDR1 is SGDLS, CDR2 YYNGEE, per germline. CDR3 DNA: TGTGCCAGCAGCCCCAGGGAGCGGAGGGGGGGGGAGACCCAGTACTTC. Translation: CASSPRERRGGETQYF.

The chain is built from TRBV28 and TRBJ2-7, with a weak D call TRBD2 (6 bases). V was trimmed by 4 bases and J by 3 bases, leaving 13 bases between them. CDR3 size: 14 residues. CDR1 and CDR2 (germline): MDHEN, SYDVKM. The CDR3 DNA reads as TGTGCCAGCAGTTCCCCGGGAGACTACTACGAGCAGTACTTC. Translating gives CASSSPGDYYEQYF.

The rearrangement links TRBV27 to TRBJ1-2; tentatively, D is TRBD1 (5 bases). Germline lookup yields CDR1 MNHEY and CDR2 SMNVEV (reference sequence). V dropped 6 bases and J dropped 3 bases, with 14 bases sitting between them. The CDR3 contains 14 residues. CDR3 DNA sequence: TGTGCCAGCAGAGGGGTTAGCAGAGACTATGGCTACACCTTC. Its protein product is CASRGVSRDYGYTF.

V is TRBV28 and J is TRBJ2-1, with 8 positions matching TRBD1. Germline V CDR1 and CDR2: MDHEN, SYDVKM. V was clipped by 6 bases and J by 0 bases; unmatched bases: 4. This CDR3 is built from 15 residues. CDR3 amino acids: CASRDRGSSYNEQFF. The DNA for the CDR3 is TGTGCCAGCAGAGACAGGGGAAGCTCCTACAATGAGCAGTTCTTC.

The chain carries TRBV5-1 and TRBJ2-1; TRBD2 matches at 8 bases. The junction had 10 bases not matched to a gene; V was cut back by 4 bases and J by 4 bases. The length of the CDR3 is 16 residues. The germline V gene has CDR1 SGHRS and CDR2 YFSETQ. CDR3 bases: TGCGCCAGCAGCCGGGGGGGGGCTAGCGCTTACAATGAGCAGTTCTTC. Translated, it gives CASSRGGASAYNEQFF.

The chain combines TRBV2 with TRBJ2-5; 9 bases agree with TRBD1. Germline loops: CDR1 SNHLY, CDR2 FYNNEI. The CDR3 has 16 amino acids. V lost 6 bases and J lost 4; bases outside the gene matches: 12. The CDR3, as DNA: TGTGCCAGCAGCCGGTACGCAGGGACAGGGCGAGAGACCCAGTACTTC. Amino acids: CASSRYAGTGRETQYF.

This chain links TRBV28 with TRBJ2-2; D gene ambiguous. CDR1 MDHEN and CDR2 SYDVKM come from the germline V gene. Trimming cost V 7 bases and J 6 bases, with 9 bases left between them. This CDR3 region has 12 residues. CDR3 in DNA: TGTGCCAGCACCTTGGAGCCCGGGGAGCTGTTTTTT. Translated, it gives CASTLEPGELFF.

The V gene is TRBV5-1, the J gene TRBJ2-2, with no clear D. The germline V gene has CDR1 SGHRS and CDR2 YFSETQ. Deletions cut 0 bases from V and 1 base from J, with 7 bases between. This CDR3 is 15 amino acids long. The CDR3 coding sequence is TGCGCCAGCAGCTTGGAAGGCGGGAACACCGGGGAGCTGTTTTTT. Protein: CASSLEGGNTGELFF.

In this sample, this clone turned up once. V is TRBV2 and J is TRBJ2-5; 11 bases are a match to TRBD2. Trimming removed 8 bases from V and 5 bases from J; junction bases left unmatched: 4. The CDR3 runs to 13 residues. Germline CDR1 and CDR2: SNHLY and FYNNEI. The DNA of the CDR3 is TGTGCCAGCCTAGCGGGAGGCGTGGAGACCCAGTACTTC. As protein: CASLAGGVETQYF.

The chain carries TRBV12-1 and TRBJ1-2; TRBD1, as called in the table, went unchecked against the DNA. TRBV12-1 is reported as a pseudogene. This CDR3 has 15 amino acids. The DNA for the CDR3 is TGTGCCAGCAGCCTCACAGGGGGCTGGGGCTATGGCTACACCTTC. Protein sequence: CASSLTGGWGYGYTF.

CDR3 amino acids: CASSLSAGYEQYF. DNA of the CDR3: TGCGCCAGCAGCTTGTCCGCGGGCTACGAGCAGTACTTC. This chain connects TRBV5-1 to TRBJ2-7; a weak D match, TRBD2 (5 bases). CDR1 is SGHRS, CDR2 YFSETQ, per germline. V shed 1 base and J shed 3 bases, with 8 bases lying between them. The CDR3 totals 13 residues.

The chain links TRBV7-3 to TRBJ2-3, with D uncertain. The germline V gene encodes CDR1 SGHTA and CDR2 FQGTGA. The CDR3 is 15 amino acids. V lost 5 bases and J 0 bases, leaving 12 bases between the germline ends. CDR3 sequence (DNA): TGTGCCAGCAGCCAAGGCGGCCTTAGCACAGATACGCAGTATTTT. Its translation is CASSQGGLSTDTQYF.

The rearrangement joins TRBV11-2 to TRBJ2-7; tentative D call: TRBD2 (7 bases). From germline, CDR1 is SGHAT and CDR2 FQNNGV. V was shortened by 3 bases and J by 4 bases, with 16 bases between the two germline ends. The CDR3 totals 15 residues. Written as DNA, the CDR3 is TGTGCCAGCAGCTTGGGTGGGGGGGCCCCTTACGAGCAGTACTTC. Translating it yields CASSLGGGAPYEQYF.

The chain links TRBV30 to TRBJ1-5, with 10 bases lining up with TRBD1. The V segment lost 0 bases and the J segment 7 bases; nucleotides outside the gene matches: 3. Germline V gives CDR1 GTSNPN, CDR2 SVGIG (reference sequence). This CDR3 spans 14 amino acids. The CDR3 loop is CAWSVDRGLQPQHF. DNA of the CDR3: TGTGCCTGGAGTGTTGACAGGGGGCTCCAGCCCCAGCATTTT.